This TCR beta chain was identified during a study of long-term antiretroviral therapy in people with HIV (dated by TCRdb to between 2020 and 2023). Regarding the research as a whole: Collection of the earliest samples took place about a decade ahead of the 2015 WHO recommendation for immediate ART, at a time when ART was typically delayed until CD4 counts fell. About 35% of the 30 participants with HIV were female. The cohort contributed about 190 cryopreserved PBMC samples from 30 adults with confirmed HIV infection, collected serially over a mean of approximately 6 years (range 1-12). Whether ART initiation and durable HIV suppression were associated with changes in peripheral blood TRB repertoire composition and diversity was tested in a retrospective serial study. No cross-contamination during QIAcube processing was shown when test extractions of a monoclonal T-cell line were performed alongside fewer than 35 polyclonal samples.

Paper-wide results and their limitations: A significant increase in TRB diversity was found to be associated with ART initiation, although TRB diversity was observed to remain significantly below that of transplant donor controls even after long-term ART. At every time point, the repertoire was dominated by expanded TRB clones first identified before ART initiation, although this dominance fluctuated and, in many PLHIV, declined after ART. Owing to limited PBMC availability, only the TCR beta chain was sequenced, without alpha chain pairing. No data were available on ART adherence, viral resistance or therapy changes, limiting inferences about post-ART repertoire changes. Compared with controls, HIV repertoires had narrower CDR3 length ranges, and the network structure pointed to an antigen-experienced repertoire that shifted only slightly toward naive after ART. The samples were dated from about 2003 to 2018, and the ART regimens that were used may be less effective than current ART regimens. Unsorted PBMC were profiled instead of sorted CD4+ and CD8+ T cells because pre-ART samples had limited cell numbers.

The immunoSEQ hsTCRB v3.0 assay was used at survey level resolution to sequence the TRB variable region. TRB sequencing targeted a depth of about 40,000-50,000 T-cell genomes per sample. TRB libraries were pooled and sequenced on an Illumina MiSeq using a v3 150-cycle kit. Under the source paper's analysis protocol: Repertoire analysis was performed in R inside a reproducible Nextflow workflow that covered QC, data transformation and analysis. LymphoSeq2, an R package for exploring AIRR-Seq data, was used to implement custom analyses. A few samples that yielded fewer than 5000 total TRB sequences were excluded, so that approximately 200 HIV repertoires were analyzed. Of the approximately 190 retained HIV repertoires, 59 were collected before and under 150 after ART initiation. Repertoires were downsampled to 5000 TRB nucleotide sequences, with summary statistics averaged over 100 downsampling iterations. Only TRB sequences with CDR3 regions of at least seven amino acids were retained for analysis. Two measures captured diversity: a Shannon entropy-derived clonality score and the Gini coefficient. In the repertoire networks, any two of the top 5000 CDR3 amino acid sequences were connected whenever the two sequences differed by an edit distance of one. Antigen specificity groups and MHC restriction were predicted for TRB CDR3 amino acid sequences with GLIPH2. CDR3 amino acid sequences were matched against VDJdb and McPAS-TCR to flag known CMV, EBV, HIV or tissue antigen associations. Pre-ART, post-ART and control groups were compared with Wilcoxon signed-rank tests and Holm-Bonferroni correction. Held by TCRdb, this immuneACCESS table contains in-frame sequences only and omits some clones. Under half of the omission traces to an unresolved V gene where checked; the cause of the rest is unknown. V and J calls and clone size are those listed in that table; D and trimming were worked out from the DNA. The sample table lists 20,000 to 25,000 clones, roughly 84% of them with a count of one. Of the sample, 6.4% is held by the ten largest clones.

CDR1 and CDR2 are read off the germline V gene as SGHNT and YENEEA. Germline trimming amounts to 2 bases on V and 1 base on J, with 0 as the count of junction bases outside the gene matches. Measured from the cysteine to the phenylalanine, the CDR3 is 14 residues long. Only the CDR3 DNA is retained, 42 bases long and in frame from the first base. On this clone: No antigen is known for it. No quality values exist for individual bases; no much larger clone is one base distant.

Inclusion was restricted to participants for whom at least one PBMC sample before ART initiation and at least two post-ART samples were available. Every participant with HIV received treatment in the United States of America. Before DNA extraction, cryopreserved samples of about 0.9-11 million PBMC were thawed and washed. At the time of the earliest PBMC sample for each participant with HIV, ages ranged from roughly 23 to 60 years. PBMC samples were contributed by each participant from 1-4 timepoints before ART initiation and 2-8 timepoints after ART initiation, with a median of 7 samples. For every participant, serial HIV viral load, CD4+ T-cell count, ART history and demographic data were obtained. Using a Qiagen kit on a QIAcube, genomic DNA was extracted from unsorted PBMC, with samples processed in batches of 12.

The sample consisted of unsorted PBMCs, taken 0.6 years after starting antiretroviral therapy. The receptor's source is a man aged 60 to 75 with HIV. The rearranged chain carries TRBV11-3 and TRBJ2-3; TRBD2 agrees with 7 junctional bases. The DNA reads as follows: TGTGCCAGCAGCTTAACTAGCGGCACAGATACGCAGTATTTT. Its translation is CASSLTSGTDTQYF.